The 20 T cell receptor beta chains below all came from one sample that was sequenced in a study of blood T cell repertoires in COVID-19. Assay used: immunoSEQ multiplex PCR; TCRdb lists only in-frame clones, some missing. The table lists 20,000 to 25,000 clones, over 70% of them singletons. Sequencing was carried out using peripheral blood. These receptors were obtained from an elderly man with active or convalescent COVID-19.

The genes are TRBV3-1 (or the pseudogene TRBV3-2) and TRBJ1-1; the D gene is possibly TRBD1 (5 bases). Germline values: CDR1 LGHDT, CDR2 YNNKEL (reference sequence). Trimming cost V 0 bases and J 6 bases, with 8 bases left between them. This CDR3 is 13 amino acids long. The CDR3, as DNA: TGTGCCAGCAGCCAAGACAGGGTCTCTGAAGCTTTCTTT. Translated: CASSQDRVSEAFF.

The chain joins TRBV6-6 to TRBJ1-5, with 7 positions matching TRBD1. The CDR3 runs to 15 residues. Trimming at V came to 6 bases and at J to 0 bases, leaving 5 bases not matched to a gene. The germline V gene has CDR1 MNHNY and CDR2 SVGAGI (reference sequence). CDR3 sequence reads: CASSRGQYSNQPQHF. In DNA form, the CDR3 reads TGTGCCAGCAGCCGGGGACAGTATAGCAATCAGCCCCAGCATTTT.

V is TRBV2 and J is TRBJ1-5; D perhaps matches TRBD1 (5 bases). Germline V gene lookup returns CDR1 SNHLY and CDR2 FYNNEI. This CDR3 has 15 residues. The V end lost 4 bases, the J end lost 2 bases, and 12 bases lay between the germline ends. The CDR3 spells CASSVQGVGNQPQHF. Here the CDR3 DNA reads TGTGCCAGCAGTGTGCAAGGGGTCGGCAATCAGCCCCAGCATTTT.

The J gene is TRBJ1-4, the V gene TRBV21-1. TRBV21-1 is annotated as a pseudogene. CDR3 length: 17 amino acids. The CDR3 DNA follows: TGTGCCAGCAGCGCTGAAAGTCGGCTCCCGGGTGATGAAAAACTGTTTTTT. It codes for CASSAESRLPGDEKLFF.

This clone was counted once. The chain links TRBV2 to TRBJ2-5; 14 nucleotides line up with TRBD2. CDR1 is SNHLY and CDR2 is FYNNEI in the germline V gene. This CDR3 comprises 14 residues. V was clipped by 7 bases and J by 3 bases; unmatched bases: 1. The CDR3 nucleotides read TGTGCCAGCAAGGGACTAGCGGGGGAAGAGACCCAGTACTTC. This codes for CASKGLAGEETQYF. The full variable domain, with the rest looked up from reference TRBV2 and TRBJ2-5, is EPEVTQTPSHQVTQMGQEVILRCVPISNHLYFYWYRQILGQKVEFLVSFYNNEISEKSEIFDDQFSVERPDGSNFTLKIRSTKLEDSAMYFCASKGLAGEETQYFGPGTRLLVL.

The CDR3 spells CASSPHPGVEPQHF. As DNA, the CDR3 is TGTGCCAGCAGTCCCCACCCGGGAGTTGAGCCCCAGCATTTT. V usage is TRBV6-5 and J usage is TRBJ1-5; the D is unclear. The CDR3 spans 14 residues. Germline V gene lookup returns CDR1 MNHEY and CDR2 SVGAGI. V was pared by 5 bases and J by 8 bases, with 16 bases between.

J is TRBJ2-3 and V is TRBV3-1 (or the pseudogene TRBV3-2); D may be TRBD2 (5 bases). Germline assignment: CDR1 LGHDT and CDR2 YNNKEL (reference sequence). V dropped 3 bases and J dropped 3 bases, with 7 bases sitting between them. The CDR3 totals 13 residues. CDR3: CASSQSGTDTQYF. DNA for the CDR3: TGTGCCAGCAGCCAGTCGGGGACAGATACGCAGTATTTT.

The gene calls are TRBV5-4 and TRBJ1-2; TRBD1 might be the D (6 bases). CDR3 length equals 14 residues. The V gene lost 3 bases and the J gene lost 8 bases, with 17 bases spanning the gap. Germline V gene data show CDR1 as SGHNT and CDR2 as YYREEE (reference sequence). Here the CDR3 DNA reads TGTGCCAGCAGCTCACCCACAGGGCTACTGGGCTACACCTTC. Translated, it gives CASSSPTGLLGYTF.

The J gene is TRBJ2-7, the V gene TRBV7-2, with a possible D match to TRBD2 (6 bases). The CDR3 sequence is 12 residues long. Germline loops: CDR1 SGHTA, CDR2 FQGNSA. V was cut by 5 bases and J by 4 bases, with 9 bases left in between. The CDR3 DNA is TGTGCCAGCAGCGAGACTAGTTACGAGCAGTACTTC. It translates to CASSETSYEQYF.

The rearrangement uses TRBV6-4 and TRBJ2-7; D is possibly TRBD2 (6 bases). The CDR3 totals 14 residues. With 8 bases removed from V and 2 bases from J, the gap between germline ends came to 16 bases. Germline CDR1 reads MRHNA; CDR2 reads SNTAGT. In DNA, the CDR3 is TGTGCCAGCCCCAAACGTAAGCGGGCCTACGAGCAGTACTTC. It yields the protein CASPKRKRAYEQYF.

The V gene is TRBV12-5, the J gene TRBJ2-3, with 11 positions matching TRBD2. CDR1 LGHNT and CDR2 FRNRAP come from the germline V gene. Losses at the gene ends were 3 bases for V and 0 bases for J; bases not matched to a gene: 5. This CDR3 comprises 17 residues. As DNA, the CDR3 is TGTGCTAGTGGTTTAGGGACTAGCGGTGCTAGCACAGATACGCAGTATTTT. Residues: CASGLGTSGASTDTQYF.

This clone came up a few times. The chain is built from TRBV20-1 and TRBJ1-6; 7 nucleotides align to TRBD1. CDR1 is DFQATT and CDR2 is SNEGSKA in the germline V gene (reference sequence). The CDR3 is made up of 16 amino acids. Trimming at V came to 3 bases and at J to 2 bases, leaving 7 bases not matched to a gene. The CDR3 sequence is CSASGGQRAYNSPLHF. CDR3 bases: TGCAGTGCTAGTGGGGGACAGAGAGCCTATAATTCACCCCTCCACTTT.

This chain connects TRBV2 to TRBJ1-6; no reliable D call. This CDR3 is 14 amino acids long. In germline, CDR1 is SNHLY, CDR2 FYNNEI. Trimming cost V 4 bases and J 5 bases, with 9 bases left between them. Here the CDR3 reads CASSVTMDNSPLHF. Here the CDR3 DNA reads TGTGCCAGCAGTGTTACAATGGATAATTCACCCCTCCACTTT.

The chain links TRBV7-3 to TRBJ1-1; no definite D call. V was cut by 4 bases and J by 2 bases, with 8 bases left in between. CDR1 is SGHTA, CDR2 FQGTGA, per germline. The CDR3 is 13 residues long. The CDR3 DNA is TGTGCCAGCAGCTCAGGCCGAAACACTGAAGCTTTCTTT. Translation gives CASSSGRNTEAFF.

This chain connects TRBV7-2 to TRBJ2-7; 7 nucleotides agree with TRBD1. V shed 5 bases and J 2 bases; nucleotides not matched to a gene: 9. CDR1 SGHTA and CDR2 FQGNSA come from the germline V gene. This CDR3 has 15 residues. The CDR3 protein is CASSANRGTAYEQYF. DNA for the CDR3: TGTGCCAGCAGCGCGAACAGGGGTACTGCCTACGAGCAGTACTTC. Full variable domain (remainder filled in from reference TRBV7-2 and TRBJ2-7): GAGVSQSPSNKVTEKGKDVELRCDPISGHTALYWYRQSLGQGLEFLIYFQGNSAPDKSGLPSDRFSAERTGGSVSTLTIQRTQQEDSAVYLCASSANRGTAYEQYFGPGTRLTVT.

The chain joins TRBV5-1 to TRBJ2-3, with 10 positions matching TRBD2. In germline, CDR1 is SGHRS, CDR2 YFSETQ. The CDR3 has 13 amino acids. Unmatched junction bases numbered 3, after V lost 5 bases and J lost 6 bases. The CDR3: CASRAGGSDTQYF. In DNA form, the CDR3 reads TGCGCCAGCAGAGCGGGGGGGTCGGATACGCAGTATTTT.

This clone was seen more than once but under ten times. The CDR3 reads CASSPDRPHGYTF. For the CDR3, the DNA is TGTGCCAGCAGCCCGGACAGGCCGCATGGCTACACCTTC. The J gene is TRBJ1-2, the V gene TRBV7-9; 7 positions agree with TRBD1. The ends lost 5 bases at V and 6 bases at J; junction bases unmatched: 6. CDR1 and CDR2 (germline): SEHNR, FQNEAQ (reference sequence). The CDR3 is 13 residues long. The full variable domain, rest sourced from reference TRBV7-9 and TRBJ1-2, is DTGVSQNPRHKITKRGQNVTFRCDPISEHNRLYWYRQTLGQGPEFLTYFQNEAQLEKSRLLSDRFSAERPKGSFSTLEIQRTEQGDSAMYLCASSPDRPHGYTFGSGTRLTVV.

This chain uses TRBV29-1 with TRBJ2-3, with TRBD2 matching 8 bases. CDR3 length: 15 residues. Unmatched junction bases numbered 6, after V lost 3 bases and J lost 1 base. From germline, CDR1 is SQVTM and CDR2 ANQGSEA. The CDR3 DNA is TGCAGCGTTGAGAACAGCGGGAGAGGCACAGATACGCAGTATTTT. Translated, it gives CSVENSGRGTDTQYF.

This chain links TRBV6-5 with TRBJ2-7, with 13 bases that match TRBD2. In germline, CDR1 is MNHEY, CDR2 SVGAGI. Germline trimming cut 6 bases from V and 5 bases from J; bases unmatched to any gene: 4. CDR3 size: 14 residues. The CDR3 spells CASSPTSGRNEQYF. The CDR3 DNA reads as TGTGCCAGCAGCCCGACTAGCGGGAGGAACGAGCAGTACTTC.

This clone appeared a single time. The chain uses TRBV4-3 and TRBJ2-7; weak D call: TRBD1 (6 bases). Looked up from germline, CDR1 is LGHNA and CDR2 is YSLEER. Trimming cost V 0 bases and J 2 bases, with 11 bases left between them. The CDR3 has 15 residues. The CDR3 sequence: CASSQDIQGPYEQYF. CDR3 sequence (DNA): TGCGCCAGCAGCCAAGATATCCAGGGGCCCTACGAGCAGTACTTC.